These T cell receptor beta chains were read from a single sample in a study of blood T cell repertoires in COVID-19. Method: immunoSEQ multiplex PCR; TCRdb's copy keeps in-frame clones and lacks some. The repertoire holds 25,000 to 30,000 clones, with roughly 90% as singletons. What was sequenced was peripheral blood. The source of these receptors is a human donor in a cohort sampled during active COVID-19. Each CDR3 is given with its conserved first and last residue. A D gene is named only where the DNA matches it firmly. Size is omitted from some rows. Given values are once, few, many or a class for expanded clones.

D gene: TRBD1; clone size: -; V gene: TRBV6-1; J gene: TRBJ1-5; CDR3 DNA: TGTGCCAGCAGTGATATAAACAGGGGCGTTGATCAGCCCCAGCATTTT; CDR3 protein: CASSDINRGVDQPQHF
D gene: -; clone size: -; V gene: TRBV7-9; J gene: TRBJ1-4; CDR3 DNA: TGTGCCAGCAGCTTAGAAGCGAGCACTAATGAAAAACTGTTTTTT; CDR3 protein: CASSLEASTNEKLFF
D gene: -; clone size: -; V gene: TRBV5-6; J gene: TRBJ2-7; CDR3 DNA: TGTGCCAGCACCTTTGGCCCGGAGACCTACGAGCAGTACTTC; CDR3 protein: CASTFGPETYEQYF
D gene: -; clone size: -; V gene: TRBV28; J gene: TRBJ1-4; CDR3 DNA: TGTGCCAGCCTCAGGGGAACTAATGAAAAACTGTTTTTT; CDR3 protein: CASLRGTNEKLFF
D gene: -; clone size: few; V gene: TRBV4-1; J gene: TRBJ2-2; CDR3 DNA: TGCGCCAGCAGCAACCTCCGGGGGAACACCGGGGAGCTGTTTTTT; CDR3 protein: CASSNLRGNTGELFF
D gene: -; clone size: -; V gene: TRBV19; J gene: TRBJ2-3; CDR3 DNA: TGTGCCAGTAGTATAAAGATAGGGGGACCCTCCATTGGGCAGTATTTT; CDR3 protein: CASSIKIGGPSIGQYF
D gene: -; clone size: -; V gene: TRBV5-6; J gene: TRBJ2-3; CDR3 DNA: TGTGCCAGCAGCTTGGGGCTAGGTAGCACAGATACGCAGTATTTT; CDR3 protein: CASSLGLGSTDTQYF
D gene: TRBD2; clone size: once; V gene: TRBV6-2/TRBV6-3; J gene: TRBJ2-3; CDR3 DNA: TGTGCCAGCAGTTACTCACAGCGGGGGCCGACAGATACGCAGTATTTT; CDR3 protein: CASSYSQRGPTDTQYF
D gene: -; clone size: -; V gene: TRBV5-6; J gene: TRBJ2-7; CDR3 DNA: TGTGCCAGCAGCTGGGGTCAGGGGGGGCAGTACTTC; CDR3 protein: CASSWGQGGQYF
D gene: -; clone size: -; V gene: TRBV2; J gene: TRBJ2-7; CDR3 DNA: TGTGCCAGCAGTGCCCTCTCCTACGAGCAGTACTTC; CDR3 protein: CASSALSYEQYF
D gene: TRBD1; clone size: -; V gene: TRBV30; J gene: TRBJ1-4; CDR3 DNA: TGTGCCTGGAGTGTCATACAGGGACAGTATAATGAAAAACTGTTTTTT; CDR3 protein: CAWSVIQGQYNEKLFF
D gene: -; clone size: -; V gene: TRBV5-4; J gene: TRBJ1-1; CDR3 DNA: TGTGCCAGCAGCTTGGAAAGTTCGGGAGACACTGAAGCTTTCTTT; CDR3 protein: CASSLESSGDTEAFF
D gene: -; clone size: -; V gene: TRBV12-3/TRBV12-4; J gene: TRBJ2-2; CDR3 DNA: TGTGCCAGCACCCGCACCGGGGAGCTGTTTTTT; CDR3 protein: CASTRTGELFF
D gene: -; clone size: -; V gene: TRBV25-1; J gene: TRBJ1-4; CDR3 DNA: TGTGCCAGCCAAACCAAATCCGGGTTGCGAAAACTGTTTTTT; CDR3 protein: CASQTKSGLRKLFF
D gene: TRBD1; clone size: -; V gene: TRBV11-2; J gene: TRBJ2-3; CDR3 DNA: TGTGCCAGCAGCCCTCGGACAGGGTGGGGAACAGATACGCAGTATTTT; CDR3 protein: CASSPRTGWGTDTQYF
D gene: -; clone size: -; V gene: TRBV9; J gene: TRBJ1-2; CDR3 DNA: TGTGCCAGCAGCGCTGGGGGGGACGGCTATGGCTACACCTTC; CDR3 protein: CASSAGGDGYGYTF
D gene: TRBD2; clone size: -; V gene: TRBV6-4; J gene: TRBJ2-7; CDR3 DNA: TGTGCCAGCAGTGACTCAGGCGGGGGGGGCTCCTACGAGCAGTACTTC; CDR3 protein: CASSDSGGGGSYEQYF
D gene: TRBD1; clone size: -; V gene: TRBV19; J gene: TRBJ2-1; CDR3 DNA: TGTGCCGCAAGAGTGGGGACAGGGGGACAAGGTGAGCAGTTCTTC; CDR3 protein: CAARVGTGGQGEQFF
D gene: TRBD2; clone size: -; V gene: TRBV27; J gene: TRBJ2-5; CDR3 DNA: TGTGCCAGCAGTTCAAGGACTAGCGGGGACCAAGAGACCCAGTACTTC; CDR3 protein: CASSSRTSGDQETQYF
D gene: TRBD1; clone size: -; V gene: TRBV7-9; J gene: TRBJ1-2; CDR3 DNA: TGTGCCAGCGCCCGCGGACAGGGGAACTATGGCTACACCTTC; CDR3 protein: CASARGQGNYGYTF
D gene: -; clone size: once; V gene: TRBV5-4; J gene: TRBJ2-5; CDR3 DNA: TGTGCCAGCAGAGCAGGGACTGTCGTGGAGACCCAGTACTTC; CDR3 protein: CASRAGTVVETQYF
D gene: -; clone size: -; V gene: TRBV3-1/TRBV3-2; J gene: TRBJ2-3; CDR3 DNA: TGTGCCAGCAGCCAAGGTCGTTTTAGCGGACCAGCGAGAGATACGCAGTATTTT; CDR3 protein: CASSQGRFSGPARDTQYF
D gene: TRBD2; clone size: once; V gene: TRBV27; J gene: TRBJ2-7; CDR3 DNA: TGTGCCAGCAGTTCTCCCCTCGGGGCGGGGGGGAGTGAGCAGTACTTC; CDR3 protein: CASSSPLGAGGSEQYF
D gene: TRBD1; clone size: -; V gene: TRBV30; J gene: TRBJ2-7; CDR3 DNA: TGTGCCTGGAGTCCTCCGGGACAGGCCCCGGAGCAGTACTTC; CDR3 protein: CAWSPPGQAPEQYF
D gene: -; clone size: -; V gene: TRBV9; J gene: TRBJ1-1; CDR3 DNA: TGTGCCAGCAGCGTGGCCGGGGGTGGCACTGAAGCTTTCTTT; CDR3 protein: CASSVAGGGTEAFF
D gene: -; clone size: -; V gene: TRBV7-6; J gene: TRBJ1-1; CDR3 DNA: TGTGCCAGCAGCTTAGAAGCAGGCCGCGAAGCTTTCTTT; CDR3 protein: CASSLEAGREAFF
D gene: -; clone size: -; V gene: TRBV7-9; J gene: TRBJ1-2; CDR3 DNA: TGTGCCAGCAGCTTAGTGGCTGGCTACACCTTC; CDR3 protein: CASSLVAGYTF
D gene: -; clone size: -; V gene: TRBV19; J gene: TRBJ2-1; CDR3 DNA: TGTGCCAGTAGTATATCCTCATCGGGTCTCAATGAGCAGTTCTTC; CDR3 protein: CASSISSSGLNEQFF
D gene: -; clone size: -; V gene: TRBV9; J gene: TRBJ1-4; CDR3 DNA: TGTGCCAGCAGCGTGACATGGGCCAACACGGGGCTGTTTTTT; CDR3 protein: CASSVTWANTGLFF
D gene: TRBD1; clone size: -; V gene: TRBV7-3; J gene: TRBJ2-6; CDR3 DNA: TGTGCCAGCAGCTTAAGGACAGGGTCTGGGGCCAACGTCCTGACTTTC; CDR3 protein: CASSLRTGSGANVLTF
D gene: -; clone size: few; V gene: TRBV7-9; J gene: TRBJ1-5; CDR3 DNA: TGTGCCAGCAGCTTGGACACAGGCAATCAGCCCCAGCATTTT; CDR3 protein: CASSLDTGNQPQHF
D gene: TRBD2; clone size: few; V gene: TRBV4-3; J gene: TRBJ2-2; CDR3 DNA: TGCGCCAGCAGCCAAGTAGCGGGAACCGGGGAGCTGTTTTTT; CDR3 protein: CASSQVAGTGELFF